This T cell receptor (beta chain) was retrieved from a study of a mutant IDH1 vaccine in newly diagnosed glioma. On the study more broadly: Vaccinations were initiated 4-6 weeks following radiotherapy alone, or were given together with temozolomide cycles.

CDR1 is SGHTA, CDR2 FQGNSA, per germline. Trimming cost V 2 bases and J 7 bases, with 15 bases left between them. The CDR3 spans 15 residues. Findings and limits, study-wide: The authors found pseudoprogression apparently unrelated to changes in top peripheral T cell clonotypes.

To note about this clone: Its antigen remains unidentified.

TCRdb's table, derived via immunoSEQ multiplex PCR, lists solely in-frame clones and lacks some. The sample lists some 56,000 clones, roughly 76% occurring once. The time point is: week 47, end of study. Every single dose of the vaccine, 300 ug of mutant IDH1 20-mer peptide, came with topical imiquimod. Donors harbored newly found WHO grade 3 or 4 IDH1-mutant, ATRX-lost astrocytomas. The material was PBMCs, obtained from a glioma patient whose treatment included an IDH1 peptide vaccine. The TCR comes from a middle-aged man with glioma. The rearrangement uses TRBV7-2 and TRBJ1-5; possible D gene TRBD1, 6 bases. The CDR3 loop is CASSLLVGGTQPQHF. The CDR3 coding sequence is TGTGCCAGCAGCTTATTGGTCGGGGGCACCCAGCCCCAGCATTTT.